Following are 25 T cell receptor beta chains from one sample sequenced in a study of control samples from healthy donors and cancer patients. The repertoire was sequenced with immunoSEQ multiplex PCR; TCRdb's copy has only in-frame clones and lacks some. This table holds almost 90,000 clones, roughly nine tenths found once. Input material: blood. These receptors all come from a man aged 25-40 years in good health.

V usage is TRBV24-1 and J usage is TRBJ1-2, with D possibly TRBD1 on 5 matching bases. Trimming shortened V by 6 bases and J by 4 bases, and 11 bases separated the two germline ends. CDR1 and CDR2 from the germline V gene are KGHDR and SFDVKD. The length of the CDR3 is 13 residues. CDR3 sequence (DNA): TGTGCCACCAGTCAACAGGCGAGCTATGGCTACACCTTC. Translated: CATSQQASYGYTF.

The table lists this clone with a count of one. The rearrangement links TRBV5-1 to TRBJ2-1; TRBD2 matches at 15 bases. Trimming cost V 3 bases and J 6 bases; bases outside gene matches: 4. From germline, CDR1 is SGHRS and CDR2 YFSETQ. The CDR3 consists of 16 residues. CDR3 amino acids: CASSWTSGGVANEQFF. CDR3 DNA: TGCGCCAGCAGCTGGACTAGCGGGGGGGTCGCCAATGAGCAGTTCTTC.

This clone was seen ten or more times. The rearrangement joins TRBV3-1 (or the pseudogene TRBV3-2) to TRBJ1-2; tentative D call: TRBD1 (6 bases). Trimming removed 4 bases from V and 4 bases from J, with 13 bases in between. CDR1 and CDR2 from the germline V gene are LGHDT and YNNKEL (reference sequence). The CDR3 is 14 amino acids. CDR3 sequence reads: CASSPRGGSYGYTF. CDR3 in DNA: TGTGCCAGCAGCCCCAGGGGAGGCAGCTATGGCTACACCTTC.

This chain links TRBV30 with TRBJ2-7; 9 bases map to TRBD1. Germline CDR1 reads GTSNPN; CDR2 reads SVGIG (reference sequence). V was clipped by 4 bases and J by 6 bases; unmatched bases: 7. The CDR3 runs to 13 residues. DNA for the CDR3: TGTGCCTGGACCCCGGGACAGGGAGTCGAGCAGTACGTC. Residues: CAWTPGQGVEQYV.

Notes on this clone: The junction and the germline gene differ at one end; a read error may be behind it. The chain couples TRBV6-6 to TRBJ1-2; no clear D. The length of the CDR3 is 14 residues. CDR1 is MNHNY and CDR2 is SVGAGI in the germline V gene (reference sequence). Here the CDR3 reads CASRLTEAWGGHTF. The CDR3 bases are TGTGCCAGCAGGCTAACAGAAGCCTGGGGTGGCCACACCTTC.

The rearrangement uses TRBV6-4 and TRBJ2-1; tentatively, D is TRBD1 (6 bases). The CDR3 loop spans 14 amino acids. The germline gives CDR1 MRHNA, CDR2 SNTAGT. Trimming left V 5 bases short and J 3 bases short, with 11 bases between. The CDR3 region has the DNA TGTGCCAGCAGTCCGGACAGTGACTACAATGAGCAGTTCTTC. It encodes CASSPDSDYNEQFF.

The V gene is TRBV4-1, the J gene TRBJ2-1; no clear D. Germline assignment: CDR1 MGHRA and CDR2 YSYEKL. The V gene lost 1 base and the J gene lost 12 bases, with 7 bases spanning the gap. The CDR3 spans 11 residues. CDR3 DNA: TGCGCCAGCAGCCAAGGCAGAGGGCAGTTCTTC. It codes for CASSQGRGQFF.

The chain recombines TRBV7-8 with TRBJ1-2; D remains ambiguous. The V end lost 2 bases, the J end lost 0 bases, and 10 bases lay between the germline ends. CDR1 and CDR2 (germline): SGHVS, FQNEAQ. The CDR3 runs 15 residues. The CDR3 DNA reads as TGTGCCAGCAGCTTACTAGAACGTCCTAACTATGGCTACACCTTC. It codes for CASSLLERPNYGYTF. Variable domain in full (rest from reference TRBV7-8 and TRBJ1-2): GAGVSQSPRYKVAKRGQDVALRCDPISGHVSLFWYQQALGQGPEFLTYFQNEAQLDKSGLPSDRFFAERPEGSVSTLKIQRTQQEDSAVYLCASSLLERPNYGYTFGSGTRLTVV.

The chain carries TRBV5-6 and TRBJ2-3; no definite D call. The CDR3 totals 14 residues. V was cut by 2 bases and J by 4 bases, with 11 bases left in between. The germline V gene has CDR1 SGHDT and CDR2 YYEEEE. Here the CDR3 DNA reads TGTGCCAGCAGCTTAGGATCGCGTCCAGATACGCAGTATTTT. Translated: CASSLGSRPDTQYF.

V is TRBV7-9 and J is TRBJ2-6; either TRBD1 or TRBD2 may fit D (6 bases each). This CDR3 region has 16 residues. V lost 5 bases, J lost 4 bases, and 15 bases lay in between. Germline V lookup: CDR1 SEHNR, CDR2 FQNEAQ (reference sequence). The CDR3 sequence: CASSQGGTSGANVLTF. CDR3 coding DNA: TGTGCCAGCAGCCAAGGAGGGACATCCGGGGCCAACGTCCTGACTTTC. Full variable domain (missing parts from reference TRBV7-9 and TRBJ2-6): DTGVSQNPRHKITKRGQNVTFRCDPISEHNRLYWYRQTLGQGPEFLTYFQNEAQLEKSRLLSDRFSAERPKGSFSTLEIQRTEQGDSAMYLCASSQGGTSGANVLTFGAGSRLTVL.

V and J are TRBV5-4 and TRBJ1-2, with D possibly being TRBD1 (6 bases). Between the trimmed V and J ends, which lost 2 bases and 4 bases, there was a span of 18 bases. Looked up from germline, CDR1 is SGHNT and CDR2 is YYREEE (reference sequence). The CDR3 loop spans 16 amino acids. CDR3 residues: CASSFVGQRPSYGYTF. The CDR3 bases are TGTGCCAGCAGCTTTGTTGGACAGAGGCCTTCCTATGGCTACACCTTC.

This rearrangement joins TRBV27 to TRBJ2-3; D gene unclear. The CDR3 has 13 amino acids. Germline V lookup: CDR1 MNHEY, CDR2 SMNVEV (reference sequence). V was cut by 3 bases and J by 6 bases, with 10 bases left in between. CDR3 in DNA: TGTGCCAGCAGTTTCGAGGTCAGGGATACGCAGTATTTT. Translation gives CASSFEVRDTQYF.

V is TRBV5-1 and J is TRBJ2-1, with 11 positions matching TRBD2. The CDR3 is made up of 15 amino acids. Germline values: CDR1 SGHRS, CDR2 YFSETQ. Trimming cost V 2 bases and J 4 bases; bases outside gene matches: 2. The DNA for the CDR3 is TGCGCCAGCAGCTTAGGGACTAGCGGATACAATGAGCAGTTCTTC. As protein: CASSLGTSGYNEQFF.

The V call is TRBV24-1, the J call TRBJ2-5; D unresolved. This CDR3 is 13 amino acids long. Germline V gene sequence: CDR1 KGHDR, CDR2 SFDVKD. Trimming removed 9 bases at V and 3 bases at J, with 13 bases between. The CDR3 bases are TGTGCCACCGGCAGGCCTGGGGAAGAGACCCAGTACTTC. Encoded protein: CATGRPGEETQYF.

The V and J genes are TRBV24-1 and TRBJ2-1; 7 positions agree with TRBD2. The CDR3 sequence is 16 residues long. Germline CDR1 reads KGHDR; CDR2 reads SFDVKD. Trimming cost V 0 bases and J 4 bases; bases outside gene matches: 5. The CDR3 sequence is CATSDLSGGRYNEQFF. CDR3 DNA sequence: TGTGCCACCAGTGATTTGTCCGGGGGGAGGTACAATGAGCAGTTCTTC.

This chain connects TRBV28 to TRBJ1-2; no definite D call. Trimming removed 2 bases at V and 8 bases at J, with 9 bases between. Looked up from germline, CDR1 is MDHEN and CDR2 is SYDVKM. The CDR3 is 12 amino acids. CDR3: CASSLQKEGYTF. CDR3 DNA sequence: TGTGCCAGCAGTTTACAGAAGGAAGGCTACACCTTC.

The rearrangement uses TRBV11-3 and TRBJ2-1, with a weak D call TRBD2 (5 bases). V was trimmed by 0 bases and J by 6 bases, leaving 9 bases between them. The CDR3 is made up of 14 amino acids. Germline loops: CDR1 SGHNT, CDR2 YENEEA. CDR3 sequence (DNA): TGTGCCAGCAGCTTAGACCCGGGGAGCAATGAGCAGTTCTTC. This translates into CASSLDPGSNEQFF.

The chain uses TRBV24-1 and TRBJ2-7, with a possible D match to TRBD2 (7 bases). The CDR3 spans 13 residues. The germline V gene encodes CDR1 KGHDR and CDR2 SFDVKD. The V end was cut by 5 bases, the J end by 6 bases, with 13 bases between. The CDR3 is CATSVAGAGEQYV. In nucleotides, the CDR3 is TGTGCCACCAGTGTGGCGGGGGCGGGCGAGCAGTACGTC.

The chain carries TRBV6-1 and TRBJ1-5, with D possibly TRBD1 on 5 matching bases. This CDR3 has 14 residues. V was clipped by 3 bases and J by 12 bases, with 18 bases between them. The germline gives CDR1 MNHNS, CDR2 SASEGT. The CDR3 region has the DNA TGTGCCAGCAGTGATTCCGGGGGTGCGGGCAGCCAGCATTTT. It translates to CASSDSGGAGSQHF.

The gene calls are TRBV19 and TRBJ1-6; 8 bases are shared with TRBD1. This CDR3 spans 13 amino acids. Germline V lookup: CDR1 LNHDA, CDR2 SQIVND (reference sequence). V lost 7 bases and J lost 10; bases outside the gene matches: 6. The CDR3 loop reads CASKDRVGSPLHF. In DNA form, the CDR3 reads TGTGCCAGTAAGGACAGGGTGGGCTCACCCCTCCACTTT.

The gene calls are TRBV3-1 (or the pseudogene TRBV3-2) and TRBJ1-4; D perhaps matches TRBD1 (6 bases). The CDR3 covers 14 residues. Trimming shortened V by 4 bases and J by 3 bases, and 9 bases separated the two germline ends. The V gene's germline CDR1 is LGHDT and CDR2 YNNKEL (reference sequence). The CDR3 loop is CASSRRQANEKLFF. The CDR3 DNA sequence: TGTGCCAGCAGCCGCCGACAGGCTAATGAAAAACTGTTTTTT.

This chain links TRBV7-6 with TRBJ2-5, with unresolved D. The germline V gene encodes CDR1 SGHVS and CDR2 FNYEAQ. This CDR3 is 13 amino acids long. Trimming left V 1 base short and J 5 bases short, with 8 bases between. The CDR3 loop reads CASSLGSLETQYF. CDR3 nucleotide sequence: TGTGCCAGCAGCTTAGGCTCTTTGGAGACCCAGTACTTC.

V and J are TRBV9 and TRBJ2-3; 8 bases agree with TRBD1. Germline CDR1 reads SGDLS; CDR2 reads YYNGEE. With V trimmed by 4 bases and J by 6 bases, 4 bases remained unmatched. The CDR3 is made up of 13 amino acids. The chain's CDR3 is CASSQQGEDTQYF. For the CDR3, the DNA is TGTGCCAGCAGCCAACAGGGGGAGGATACGCAGTATTTT.

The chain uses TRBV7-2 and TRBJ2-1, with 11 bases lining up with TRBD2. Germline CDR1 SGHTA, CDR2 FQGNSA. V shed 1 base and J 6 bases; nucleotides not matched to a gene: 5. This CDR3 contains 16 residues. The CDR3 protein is CASSLVAGGPANEQFF. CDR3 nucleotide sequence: TGTGCCAGCAGCTTAGTAGCGGGGGGGCCGGCCAATGAGCAGTTCTTC. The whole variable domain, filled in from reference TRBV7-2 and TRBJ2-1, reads GAGVSQSPSNKVTEKGKDVELRCDPISGHTALYWYRQSLGQGLEFLIYFQGNSAPDKSGLPSDRFSAERTGGSVSTLTIQRTQQEDSAVYLCASSLVAGGPANEQFFGPGTRLTVL.

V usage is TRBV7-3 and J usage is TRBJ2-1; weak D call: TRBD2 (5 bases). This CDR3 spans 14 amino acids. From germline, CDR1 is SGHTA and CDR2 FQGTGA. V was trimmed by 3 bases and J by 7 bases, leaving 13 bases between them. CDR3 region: CASSFASSGNEQFF. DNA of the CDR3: TGTGCCAGCAGCTTCGCTAGCTCGGGGAATGAGCAGTTCTTC.